The 22 T cell receptor beta chains below were found in one sample sequenced in a study of beta chain features in type 1 diabetes (dated by TCRdb to the late 2010s). Library method: the immunoSEQ multiplex PCR assay. The entire amount of isolated RNA was reverse transcribed using the High Capacity cDNA Reverse Transcription Kit, so the sequenced TCRB transcripts were expressed ones. Sourced from immuneACCESS, this table was stored by TCRdb with only in-frame sequences that have V and J called. A share of the clones is absent; for the studies checked, an unresolved V gene accounts for under half, and the remainder has no known explanation. For this sample there are roughly 45,000 clones; around 50% appear just once. More than 0.2% of the sample goes to the ten largest clones. The sequenced sample consisted of stem cell memory CD4+ T cells from blood. Explained via the paper, the cell subset or site label denotes: stem cell-like memory CD4+ T cells. The receptors shown here come from a young woman in good health.

This clone showed up just a few times. The chain uses TRBV6-1 and TRBJ2-2; 12 nucleotides align to TRBD1. Germline lookup yields CDR1 MNHNS and CDR2 SASEGT. Trimming cost V 6 bases and J 6 bases; bases outside gene matches: 2. The CDR3 is 14 residues long. CDR3 protein: CASRGTGGPGELFF. The CDR3 region has the DNA TGTGCCAGCAGAGGGACAGGGGGCCCCGGGGAGCTGTTTTTT.

This clone turned up a few times. The rearrangement joins TRBV2 to TRBJ1-5; 9 bases align to TRBD1. Germline V gene data show CDR1 as SNHLY and CDR2 as FYNNEI. Unmatched junction bases numbered 11, after V lost 6 bases and J lost 5 bases. The CDR3 is 16 residues long. CDR3 in DNA: TGTGCCAGCAGCCGCAGGGGGGACAGGGAGGATCAGCCCCAGCATTTT. It encodes CASSRRGDREDQPQHF. The variable domain in full, with the rest retrieved from reference TRBV2 and TRBJ1-5, is EPEVTQTPSHQVTQMGQEVILRCVPISNHLYFYWYRQILGQKVEFLVSFYNNEISEKSEIFDDQFSVERPDGSNFTLKIRSTKLEDSAMYFCASSRRGDREDQPQHFGDGTRLSIL.

This clone occurred a few times. The V call is TRBV18, the J call TRBJ2-2; 9 bases fit TRBD1. The V gene's germline CDR1 is KGHSH and CDR2 LQKENI. The CDR3 covers 16 residues. After removal of 0 bases from V and 1 base from J, the junction contained 0 bases not matched to a gene. This CDR3 reads CASSPPGQGNTGELFF. The CDR3, as DNA: TGTGCCAGCTCACCACCGGGACAGGGGAACACCGGGGAGCTGTTTTTT.

The chain couples TRBV11-2 to TRBJ2-6; D not resolved. This CDR3 region has 14 residues. The germline gives CDR1 SGHAT, CDR2 FQNNGV. V shed 5 bases and J shed 4 bases, with 9 bases lying between them. The CDR3 loop reads CASSARWGANVLTF. Here the CDR3 DNA reads TGTGCCAGCAGCGCCAGGTGGGGGGCCAACGTCCTGACTTTC.

This clone has only a few counts. The DNA for the CDR3 is TGCAGCGCCGACAGGGGAAGGAACGAGCAGTACTTC. Translating gives CSADRGRNEQYF. The J gene is TRBJ2-5, the V gene TRBV29-1; 8 bases map to TRBD1. The DNA end is more similar to TRBJ2-7, so the J call may be wrong. This CDR3 is 12 amino acids long. Germline V lookup: CDR1 SQVTM, CDR2 ANQGSEA.

In its sample, this clone was seen a few times. The J gene is TRBJ2-5, the V gene TRBV18; the match to TRBD2 covers 11 bases. With V trimmed by 3 bases and J by 2 bases, 2 bases remained unmatched. This CDR3 has 15 residues. From germline, CDR1 is KGHSH and CDR2 LQKENI. CDR3 in amino acids: CASSPTSGVQETQYF. CDR3 sequence (DNA): TGTGCCAGCTCACCGACTAGCGGGGTTCAAGAGACCCAGTACTTC. The full variable domain, completed using reference TRBV18 and TRBJ2-5, is NAGVMQNPRHLVRRRGQEARLRCSPMKGHSHVYWYRQLPEEGLKFMVYLQKENIIDESGMPKERFSAEFPKEGPSILRIQQVVRGDSAAYFCASSPTSGVQETQYFGPGTRLLVL.

The chain has TRBV9 and TRBJ2-2; 7 bases are shared with TRBD2. The V segment lost 3 bases and the J segment 0 bases; nucleotides outside the gene matches: 5. This CDR3 has 16 amino acids. The germline CDR1 and CDR2 sequences are SGDLS and YYNGEE. The CDR3 bases are TGTGCCAGCAGCGGCCAGCGGGGTACGAACACCGGGGAGCTGTTTTTT. As protein: CASSGQRGTNTGELFF.

The chain employs TRBV18 and TRBJ2-3, with 9 nucleotides matching TRBD1. The CDR3 extends over 13 amino acids. J lost 5 bases, V lost 8 bases, and 5 bases had no gene match. Germline CDR1 is KGHSH and CDR2 is LQKENI. The CDR3 coding sequence is TGTGCCAGCGGTGGACAGGGGCAAGATACGCAGTATTTT. It is translated as CASGGQGQDTQYF. Based on the CDR3 plus reference TRBV18 and TRBJ2-3, the full variable domain is NAGVMQNPRHLVRRRGQEARLRCSPMKGHSHVYWYRQLPEEGLKFMVYLQKENIIDESGMPKERFSAEFPKEGPSILRIQQVVRGDSAAYFCASGGQGQDTQYFGPGTRLTVL.

V and J are TRBV5-1 and TRBJ2-1, with a weak D call TRBD1 (5 bases). The germline V and J ends were trimmed by 2 bases and 2 bases, with 14 bases remaining between them. Looked up from germline, CDR1 is SGHRS and CDR2 is YFSETQ. The CDR3 covers 16 residues. CDR3 amino acids: CASSFQGVVPYNEQFF. CDR3 nucleotides: TGCGCCAGCAGCTTTCAGGGTGTGGTCCCCTACAATGAGCAGTTCTTC.

The rearrangement joins TRBV5-8 to TRBJ2-6; D is ambiguous. Germline V gene data show CDR1 as SGHTS and CDR2 as YDEGEE. The V end lost 4 bases, the J end lost 4 bases, and 15 bases lay between the germline ends. There are 16 residues in the CDR3. CDR3 coding DNA: TGTGCCAGCAGCCCAAACATGGTCCCCGGGGCCAACGTCCTGACTTTC. This gives the protein CASSPNMVPGANVLTF. Using reference TRBV5-8 and TRBJ2-6 for the parts outside the CDR3, the full variable domain is EAGVTQSPTHLIKTRGQQATLRCSPISGHTSVYWYQQALGLGLQFLLWYDEGEERNRGNFPPRFSGRQFPNYSSELNVNALELEDSALYLCASSPNMVPGANVLTFGAGSRLTVL.

This clone was observed a few times. The chain uses TRBV4-3 and TRBJ2-1; D remains ambiguous. The germline V gene encodes CDR1 LGHNA and CDR2 YSLEER. The CDR3 is made up of 13 amino acids. The V gene lost 4 bases and the J gene lost 4 bases, with 8 bases spanning the gap. DNA for the CDR3: TGCGCCAGCAGCCGAGGTGGGTACAATGAGCAGTTCTTC. Encoded protein: CASSRGGYNEQFF.

This clone was seen a handful of times. The chain employs TRBV5-8 and TRBJ1-2; no clear D. Germline loops: CDR1 SGHTS, CDR2 YDEGEE. The CDR3 runs to 14 residues. With 0 bases removed from V and 5 bases from J, the gap between germline ends came to 11 bases. CDR3 sequence (DNA): TGTGCCAGCAGCTTGGGTACAGAGCTTTATGGCTACACCTTC. It is translated as CASSLGTELYGYTF.

The J gene is TRBJ1-6, the V gene TRBV7-2, with 8 positions matching TRBD1. The J segment lost 5 bases and the V segment lost 7 bases, leaving 7 bases of the junction unmatched. Germline values: CDR1 SGHTA, CDR2 FQGNSA. This CDR3 is 15 amino acids long. The CDR3 DNA sequence: TGTGCCAGCACCCACTCGGACAGGGATAATTCACCCCTCCACTTT. Translated: CASTHSDRDNSPLHF. The whole variable domain, filled in from reference TRBV7-2 and TRBJ1-6, reads GAGVSQSPSNKVTEKGKDVELRCDPISGHTALYWYRQSLGQGLEFLIYFQGNSAPDKSGLPSDRFSAERTGGSVSTLTIQRTQQEDSAVYLCASTHSDRDNSPLHFGNGTRLTVT.

In its sample, this clone was seen a few times. The rearrangement links TRBV28 to TRBJ2-2; 11 nucleotides line up with TRBD1. Germline V gene sequence: CDR1 MDHEN, CDR2 SYDVKM. Trimming removed 3 bases from V and 3 bases from J; junction bases left unmatched: 3. CDR3 length: 16 residues. CDR3 sequence: CASSFRTGGYTGELFF. The CDR3 bases are TGTGCCAGCAGTTTCCGGACAGGGGGCTACACCGGGGAGCTGTTTTTT.

The chain links TRBV15 to TRBJ2-4; the match to TRBD1 covers 7 bases. With 3 bases clipped from V and 8 bases from J, the junction kept 4 bases outside the gene matches. The CDR3 totals 13 residues. The germline V gene has CDR1 LNHNV and CDR2 YYDKDF (reference sequence). CDR3 nucleotides: TGTGCCACCAGCAGGAGAGACAGGGACATTCAGTACTTC. This encodes CATSRRDRDIQYF.

This clone was seen once. The chain joins TRBV6-5 to TRBJ2-1, with D perhaps TRBD2 (5 bases). This CDR3 contains 14 residues. The V gene lost 7 bases and the J gene lost 2 bases, with 12 bases spanning the gap. Germline-derived CDR1 and CDR2 are MNHEY and SVGAGI. The CDR3 loop reads CASTKSGAYNEQFF. The CDR3 DNA sequence: TGTGCCAGCACTAAAAGCGGAGCCTACAATGAGCAGTTCTTC.

This clone turned up a few times. This chain joins TRBV19 and TRBJ2-2; D gene uncertain. This CDR3 is 14 amino acids long. The germline V gene has CDR1 LNHDA and CDR2 SQIVND (reference sequence). V was cut by 3 bases and J by 0 bases, with 5 bases left in between. CDR3 DNA: TGTGCCAGTAGTATGGTAGCGAACACCGGGGAGCTGTTTTTT. This encodes CASSMVANTGELFF.

This clone has only one observation. J is TRBJ2-1 and V is TRBV2; the D gene is possibly TRBD2 (6 bases). The germline V gene encodes CDR1 SNHLY and CDR2 FYNNEI. V shed 6 bases and J shed 10 bases, with 19 bases lying between them. This CDR3 has 14 amino acids. The CDR3, as DNA: TGTGCCAGCAGGGCTCCGGGACTCTCATGGGAGCAGTTCTTC. As protein: CASRAPGLSWEQFF.

The chain carries TRBV5-6 and TRBJ2-7; 7 bases match TRBD1. Germline V CDR1 and CDR2: SGHDT, YYEEEE. Germline trimming cut 4 bases from V and 3 bases from J; bases unmatched to any gene: 1. This CDR3 spans 12 amino acids. The CDR3 DNA reads TGTGCCAGCAGCCGGACAGGCTACGAGCAGTACTTC. This gives the protein CASSRTGYEQYF. Variable domain in full (rest from reference TRBV5-6 and TRBJ2-7): DAGVTQSPTHLIKTRGQQVTLRCSPKSGHDTVSWYQQALGQGPQFIFQYYEEEERQRGNFPDRFSGHQFPNYSSELNVNALLLGDSALYLCASSRTGYEQYFGPGTRLTVT.

The rearrangement uses TRBV30 and TRBJ2-2; tentatively, D is TRBD1 (6 bases). Germline loops: CDR1 GTSNPN, CDR2 SVGIG (reference sequence). Between the trimmed V and J ends, which lost 5 bases and 1 base, there was a span of 8 bases. The length of the CDR3 is 13 residues. The CDR3 bases are TGTGCCTGGGAGACAGGGAACACCGGGGAGCTGTTTTTT. Translating it yields CAWETGNTGELFF.

The chain has TRBV7-2 and TRBJ1-3, with a weak D call TRBD1 (5 bases). This CDR3 contains 14 residues. Trimming pared 2 bases from V and 3 bases from J, leaving 8 bases between. Looked up from germline, CDR1 is SGHTA and CDR2 is FQGNSA. The CDR3 here is CASSLQGSGNTIYF. DNA of the CDR3: TGTGCCAGCAGCTTACAGGGAAGTGGAAACACCATATATTTT. Full variable domain (remainder filled in from reference TRBV7-2 and TRBJ1-3): GAGVSQSPSNKVTEKGKDVELRCDPISGHTALYWYRQSLGQGLEFLIYFQGNSAPDKSGLPSDRFSAERTGGSVSTLTIQRTQQEDSAVYLCASSLQGSGNTIYFGEGSWLTVV.

The CDR3 bases are TGTGCCAGCAGTTCAACTAGCGGGACGACCGAGCAGTACTTC. Protein sequence: CASSSTSGTTEQYF. The chain carries TRBV27 and TRBJ2-7; 10 bases agree with TRBD2. Trimming cost V 4 bases and J 6 bases; bases outside gene matches: 6. The CDR3 extends over 14 amino acids. CDR1 and CDR2 from the germline V gene are MNHEY and SMNVEV (reference sequence).